A single TCR beta chain is shown here with its context. Its antigen specificity is not known. Base qualities were left out, and no much larger clone turns up one base away. Including cysteine and phenylalanine, the CDR3 has 14 amino acids. CDR3 DNA only is kept here, 42 bases in frame from base 1. A distance of 14 bases separates the germline ends of V and J, which lose 5 bases and 5 bases respectively. The CDR1 and CDR2 encoded by the germline V gene are MGHDK and SYGVNS. These data are taken from a study of T cell clones after liver transplantation (dated by TCRdb to the late 2010s). As for the study more broadly: The samples were obtained from ITN030ST, a randomized trial that attempted immunosuppression withdrawal within 2 years after liver transplantation. Donor-reactive T cell clones were identified by TCRbeta sequencing after a pre-transplant mixed lymphocyte reaction and then tracked in post-transplant blood. Of the eight recipients, a few were HCV-positive, while the remaining recipients had been transplanted for non-autoimmune, non-viral indications. As an antigen-independent comparator for donor-reactive sequences, third party-reactive TCRbeta sequences were also identified from pre-transplant MLRs. Of the 8 liver transplant recipients making up the studied cohort, 3 were classified as tolerant and 5 as non-tolerant. Tolerance was defined as complete immunosuppression withdrawal for at least one year with no rise in liver enzymes beyond twice the upper limit of normal. Blood samples were taken pre-transplant, pre-randomization before withdrawal, and post-randomization after full withdrawal or failed withdrawal. The subjects received no induction therapy and were kept on standard immunosuppression until randomization at 12-24 months post-transplant.

Unstimulated PBMCs, after thawing, were stained for CD3, CD4 and CD8 and then FACS-sorted into CD3+CD4+ and CD3+CD8+ populations. All 8 studied subjects were randomized to withdrawal of immunosuppression. The Qiagen DNeasy Blood and Tissue Kit was used for isolation of genomic DNA. Using immunoSEQ, frozen genomic DNA was subjected to high-throughput TCRbeta CDR3 sequencing, a process that included PCR amplification, mapping, bias correction and internal controls. In the paper's pipeline: Only productive rearrangements were retained, and each unique TCRbeta sequence was defined by its CDR3 nucleotide sequence together with its V and J gene. For a sequence to be called donor-reactive, it needed a frequency of at least 0.01% and at least 5-fold expansion in CFSE-low cells compared with unstimulated pre-transplant cells. Minimum frequency thresholds were set for each subject on the basis of the unstimulated sample with the lowest template count, so that a detection power of at least 90% was ensured. Jensen-Shannon divergence between the top 1000 TCRbeta sequences post-transplant and pre-transplant was used to measure repertoire turnover. Changes in detection of donor-reactive sequences were assessed with two-sided Fisher's exact tests. TCRdb took this table from immuneACCESS and kept in-frame rearrangements with V and J called. Such tables lack part of the clones; where checked against another copy, unresolved V genes explain under half of the gap, and the rest is unexplained. The D gene and trimming were derived from the DNA, and the V and J assignments and clone size from that table. The sample table contains approximately 6,200 clones; only one count was recorded for nearly 80% of them. Jointly, the top ten make up more than 10% of the sample.

Paper-wide results and their limitations: When repertoire turnover was accounted for, significantly reduced detection of donor-reactive sequences was found in 7 of 8 subjects for CD4 and in 8 of 8 subjects for CD8. Without allograft tissue specimens, donor-reactive T cells may have migrated into the graft rather than being deleted. Donor-reactive sequences declined more than third party-reactive ones, suggesting partial antigen-specific deletion unrelated to withdrawal success. Low numbers of available donor cells limited the measurable donor-reactive repertoire in two subjects. Because of small, heterogeneous patient numbers and non-standardized post-transplant time points, the conclusions were only preliminary. In most of the 8 subjects, circulating donor-reactive CD4 TCRbeta sequences decreased significantly after transplant, regardless of tolerance or HCV status.

The rearrangement joined TRBV25-1 to TRBJ2-3; a tentative D call is TRBD1 (6 bases match). The clonotype was recovered from a human patient who received a liver transplant. Once a transplant has taken place, some T cells may be donor derived. Sequencing was performed on CD8+ T cells from blood, taken 45 to 46 months after liver transplant. Here the CDR3 is given as CASSPSGHRDTQYF. The bases are TGTGCCAGCAGTCCCTCGGGACACCGAGATACGCAGTATTTT.